What follows are 12 T cell receptor beta chains derived from one specimen sequenced in a study of T cells in localized non-small cell lung cancer. The table came from immunoSEQ multiplex PCR; TCRdb's copy has only in-frame clones and leaves some out. This sample has some 41,000 clones, with about 91% found just once. The sequenced sample was PBMCs, obtained before any cancer treatment. These receptors came from a woman aged 35 to 70 with stage II lung adenocarcinoma.

The CDR3 loop is CASSLSIGSYNEQFF. DNA for the CDR3: TGTGCCAGCAGCTTAAGTATTGGCTCCTACAATGAGCAGTTCTTC. This chain joins TRBV7-6 and TRBJ2-1; D ambiguous. Trimming pared 2 bases from V and 0 bases from J, leaving 8 bases between. Per the germline V gene, CDR1 is SGHVS and CDR2 is FNYEAQ. This CDR3 region has 15 residues.

A word on this clone: This sample includes further DNA sequences coding for the same CDR3. The CDR3 sequence: CASSESRGSTEAFF. CDR3 DNA sequence: TGTGCCAGCAGTGAATCGCGGGGATCCACTGAAGCTTTCTTT. V gene TRBV6-1 combines with J gene TRBJ1-1; D is unresolved. Trimming cost V 2 bases and J 4 bases, with 11 bases left between them. This CDR3 is 14 amino acids long. Germline V gene sequence: CDR1 MNHNS, CDR2 SASEGT.

This chain connects TRBV6-1 to TRBJ2-7; D perhaps matches TRBD1 (6 bases). From germline, CDR1 is MNHNS and CDR2 SASEGT. The CDR3 extends over 13 amino acids. V dropped 7 bases and J dropped 5 bases, with 15 bases sitting between them. This CDR3 reads CASNPGELNEQYF. The CDR3 bases are TGTGCCAGCAACCCAGGGGAATTGAACGAGCAGTACTTC.

The rearrangement uses TRBV28 and TRBJ1-2; D remains unclear. There are 13 residues in the CDR3. Germline assignment: CDR1 MDHEN and CDR2 SYDVKM. The V end was cut by 2 bases, the J end by 2 bases, with 6 bases between. The CDR3: CASSLSSNYGYTF. The DNA of the CDR3 is TGTGCCAGCAGTTTAAGCAGCAACTATGGCTACACCTTC.

This chain uses TRBV18 with TRBJ1-4, with D unclear. V lost 6 bases and J 0 bases, leaving 17 bases between the germline ends. The CDR3 is made up of 17 amino acids. CDR1 and CDR2 (germline): KGHSH, LQKENI. In DNA form, the CDR3 reads TGTGCCAGCTCCCGGGTGGAGGGCACGACAACTAATGAAAAACTGTTTTTT. Translating gives CASSRVEGTTTNEKLFF.

The chain recombines TRBV28 with TRBJ1-3; no clear D gene. This CDR3 region has 16 residues. Germline assignment: CDR1 MDHEN and CDR2 SYDVKM. V was clipped by 1 base and J by 2 bases, with 12 bases between them. The CDR3: CASSLFGSSTGNTIYF. The CDR3 bases are TGTGCCAGCAGTTTATTTGGGAGCTCAACTGGAAACACCATATATTTT.

The rearrangement links TRBV14 to TRBJ1-6; D call uncertain. V was trimmed by 0 bases and J by 7 bases, leaving 16 bases between them. The CDR3 spans 17 residues. The germline gives CDR1 SGHDN, CDR2 FVKESK. In nucleotides, the CDR3 is TGTGCCAGCAGCCAAGATGGGGATGGGGTAATCAATTCACCCCTCCACTTT. Residues: CASSQDGDGVINSPLHF.

This rearrangement joins TRBV19 to TRBJ2-2; D possibly corresponds to TRBD2 (5 bases). The V end lost 2 bases, the J end lost 5 bases, and 12 bases lay between the germline ends. The CDR3 is made up of 15 amino acids. Per the germline V gene, CDR1 is LNHDA and CDR2 is SQIVND (reference sequence). The CDR3 coding sequence is TGTGCCAGTAGTATAAGCCGGACTGAAACCGGGGAGCTGTTTTTT. Protein: CASSISRTETGELFF. Combining the CDR3 with reference TRBV19 and TRBJ2-2 gives the whole variable domain DGGITQSPKYLFRKEGQNVTLSCEQNLNHDAMYWYRQDPGQGLRLIYYSQIVNDFQKGDIAEGYSVSREKKESFPLTVTSAQKNPTAFYLCASSISRTETGELFFGEGSRLTVL.

This clone was recorded once. V is TRBV6-5 and J is TRBJ2-2; either TRBD1 or TRBD2 may supply D (6 bases each). The germline gives CDR1 MNHEY, CDR2 SVGAGI. With 9 bases removed from V and 3 bases from J, the gap between germline ends came to 17 bases. This CDR3 region has 15 residues. For the CDR3, the DNA is TGTGCCAGGGCGAGGAGGGGGAGTGACACCGGGGAGCTGTTTTTT. It translates to CARARRGSDTGELFF.

This clone appeared a single time. The chain joins TRBV6-1 to TRBJ1-2; TRBD1 agrees at 8 bases. V lost 5 bases to trimming and J lost 0 bases; unmatched junction nucleotides: 2. The CDR3 length is 14 residues. Germline V gives CDR1 MNHNS, CDR2 SASEGT. The CDR3 DNA reads as TGTGCCAGCAGTTCGGACAGGGCTAACTATGGCTACACCTTC. Amino acid sequence: CASSSDRANYGYTF.

The chain recombines TRBV18 with TRBJ1-4; D not resolved. The CDR3 contains 15 residues. The germline V and J ends were trimmed by 5 bases and 0 bases, with 10 bases remaining between them. The germline gives CDR1 KGHSH, CDR2 LQKENI. CDR3 coding DNA: TGTGCCAGCTCAGCGACGCAGGCAACTAATGAAAAACTGTTTTTT. Residues: CASSATQATNEKLFF.

V and J are TRBV18 and TRBJ2-2; D remains ambiguous. Germline V gene sequence: CDR1 KGHSH, CDR2 LQKENI. The CDR3 extends over 11 amino acids. V lost 6 bases and J lost 7, with 6 bases in between. Here the CDR3 reads CASSLNGELFF. The CDR3 nucleotides are TGTGCCAGCTCCCTCAACGGGGAGCTGTTTTTT.